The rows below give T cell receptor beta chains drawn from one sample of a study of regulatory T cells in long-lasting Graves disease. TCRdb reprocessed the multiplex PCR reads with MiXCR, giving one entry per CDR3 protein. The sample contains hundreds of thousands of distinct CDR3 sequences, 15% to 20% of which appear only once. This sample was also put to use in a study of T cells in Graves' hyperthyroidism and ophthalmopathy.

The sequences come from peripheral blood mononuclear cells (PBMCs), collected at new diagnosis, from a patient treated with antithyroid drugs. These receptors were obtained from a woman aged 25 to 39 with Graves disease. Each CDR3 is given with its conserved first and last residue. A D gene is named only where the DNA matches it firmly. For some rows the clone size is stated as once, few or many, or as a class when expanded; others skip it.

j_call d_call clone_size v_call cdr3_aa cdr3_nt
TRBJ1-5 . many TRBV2 CASTRARDNQPQHF TGTGCCAGCACGCGGGCGAGGGACAATCAGCCCCAGCATTTT
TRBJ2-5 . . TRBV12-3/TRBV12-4 CASSLSRKDFRSETQYF TGTGCCAGCAGTTTAAGCCGCAAGGATTTCCGTTCCGAGACCCAGTACTTC
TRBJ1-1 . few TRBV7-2 CASSYKAPNTEAFF TGTGCCAGCAGTTACAAGGCCCCTAACACTGAAGCTTTCTTT
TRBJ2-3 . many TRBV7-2 CASSLGGAGTTDTQYF TGTGCCAGCAGCTTAGGGGGGGCAGGGACCACAGATACGCAGTATTTT
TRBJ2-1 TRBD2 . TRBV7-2 CASSFTGTSLYNEQFF TGTGCCAGCAGCTTCACCGGGACTAGCCTTTACAATGAGCAGTTCTTC
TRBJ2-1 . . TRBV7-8 CASSLADRYNEQFF TGTGCCAGCAGCTTAGCCGACAGATACAATGAGCAGTTCTTC
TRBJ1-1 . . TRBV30 CAWSVLWDTEAFF TGTGCCTGGAGTGTTCTTTGGGACACTGAAGCTTTCTTT
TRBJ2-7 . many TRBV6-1 CASSELFTGYSYEQYF TGTGCCAGCAGTGAACTGTTTACAGGGTACTCCTACGAGCAGTACTTC
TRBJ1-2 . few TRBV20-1 CSARPPGPKEYGYTF TGCAGTGCTAGACCACCGGGACCGAAGGAATATGGCTACACCTTC
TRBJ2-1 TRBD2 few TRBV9 CASSVEIAGVGNEQFF TGTGCCAGCAGCGTAGAAATAGCGGGAGTTGGGAATGAGCAGTTCTTC
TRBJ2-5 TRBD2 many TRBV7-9 CASSLTRGGIGETQYF TGTGCCAGCAGCCTCACCCGGGGGGGAATCGGAGAGACCCAGTACTTC
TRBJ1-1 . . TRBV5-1 CASSRGNMDTEAFF TGCGCCAGCAGTCGGGGCAACATGGACACTGAAGCTTTCTTT
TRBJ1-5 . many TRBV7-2 CASSLGPRGGKASIFNQPQHF TGTGCCAGCAGCTTAGGCCCCCGGGGAGGGAAGGCATCAATATTCAATCAGCCCCAGCATTTT
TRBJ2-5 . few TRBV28 CASSPAWETQYF TGTGCCAGCAGTCCCGCCTGGGAGACCCAGTACTTC
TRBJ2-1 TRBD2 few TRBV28 CASSSGTSGSSSYNEQFF TGTGCCAGCAGTTCCGGGACTAGCGGGTCAAGCTCCTACAATGAGCAGTTCTTC
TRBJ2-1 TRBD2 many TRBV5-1 CASSLVGQREAHEQFF TGCGCCAGCAGCTTGGTCGGCCAGCGGGAGGCCCATGAGCAGTTCTTC
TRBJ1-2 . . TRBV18 CASSPPTSFDGYTF TGTGCCAGCTCACCACCGACTTCTTTTGATGGCTACACCTTC
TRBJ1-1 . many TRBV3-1 CASSQLVGGTEAFF TGTGCCAGCAGCCAGCTCGTCGGAGGGACTGAAGCTTTCTTT
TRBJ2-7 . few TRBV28 CASSPGLWRYEQYF TGTGCCAGCAGCCCGGGACTTTGGAGGTACGAGCAGTACTTC
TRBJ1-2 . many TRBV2 CATETDGSNGYTF TGTGCCACCGAGACCGACGGCAGCAATGGCTACACCTTC
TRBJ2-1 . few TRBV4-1 CASSQERSLDEFF TGCGCCAGCAGCCAAGAGAGGTCCCTCGATGAGTTCTTC
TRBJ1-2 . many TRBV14 CASSLFAGGGYTF TGTGCCAGCAGCCTATTTGCGGGGGGTGGCTACACCTTC
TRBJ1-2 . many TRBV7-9 CASSLGVAGYTF TGTGCCAGCAGCTTGGGGGTGGCTGGCTACACCTTC
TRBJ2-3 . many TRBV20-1 CSAYRDRPSDTQYF TGCAGTGCTTACAGGGATCGCCCCAGTGATACGCAGTATTTT
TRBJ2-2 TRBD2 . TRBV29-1 CSVRLAGAKEELFF TGCAGCGTCCGACTAGCGGGAGCAAAGGAGGAGCTGTTTTTT
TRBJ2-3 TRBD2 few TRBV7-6 CASTPTSGSGDTQYF TGTGCCAGCACCCCGACTAGCGGGAGTGGTGATACGCAGTATTTT
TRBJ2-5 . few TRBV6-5 CASSYTEETQYF TGTGCCAGCAGTTATACCGAAGAGACCCAGTACTTC
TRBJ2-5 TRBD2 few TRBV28 CASSHSGRTETQYF TGTGCCAGCAGTCATAGCGGGAGGACAGAGACCCAGTACTTC
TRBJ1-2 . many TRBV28 CASSTGTAQGYTF TGTGCCAGCAGTACGGGGACTGCTCAGGGCTACACCTTC
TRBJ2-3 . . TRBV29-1 CSVKDQVGDTQYF TGCAGCGTTAAAGATCAGGTTGGAGATACGCAGTATTTT
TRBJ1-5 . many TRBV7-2 CASSTDRNQPQHF TGTGCCAGCAGCACAGACAGGAATCAGCCCCAGCATTTT
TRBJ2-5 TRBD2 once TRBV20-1 CSASGWTSGILYQETQYF TGCAGTGCTAGCGGCTGGACTAGCGGGATCCTGTACCAAGAGACCCAGTACTTC